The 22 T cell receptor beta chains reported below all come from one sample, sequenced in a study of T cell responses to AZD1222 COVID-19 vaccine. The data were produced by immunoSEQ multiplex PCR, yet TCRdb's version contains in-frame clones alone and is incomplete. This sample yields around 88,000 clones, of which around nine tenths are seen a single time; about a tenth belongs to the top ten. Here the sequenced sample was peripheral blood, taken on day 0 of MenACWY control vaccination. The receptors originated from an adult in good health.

The CDR3 here is CSASYPRIAGTYEQYF. DNA of the CDR3: TGCAGTGCTAGTTACCCCCGAATAGCGGGGACCTACGAGCAGTACTTC. The V call is TRBV20-1, the J call TRBJ2-7; 8 bases fit TRBD2. The CDR3 is made up of 16 amino acids. The germline V gene encodes CDR1 DFQATT and CDR2 SNEGSKA (reference sequence). V shed 3 bases and J 2 bases; nucleotides not matched to a gene: 12.

DNA of the CDR3: TGTGCCAGCAGCTTAGGGGGCAGTAATAGCAATCAGCCCCAGCATTTT. Its translation is CASSLGGSNSNQPQHF. This sequence joins TRBV7-2 and TRBJ1-5, with D tentatively TRBD1 (5 bases). Germline CDR1 and CDR2: SGHTA and FQGNSA. The CDR3 consists of 16 residues. Trimming removed 1 base at V and 0 bases at J, with 10 bases between.

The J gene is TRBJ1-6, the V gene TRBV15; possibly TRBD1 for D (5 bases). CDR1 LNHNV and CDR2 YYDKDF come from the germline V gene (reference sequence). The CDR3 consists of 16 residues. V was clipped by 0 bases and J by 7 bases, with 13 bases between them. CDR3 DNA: TGTGCCACCAGCAGAGATCCGGATCAGGGAAATTCACCCCTCCACTTT. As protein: CATSRDPDQGNSPLHF.

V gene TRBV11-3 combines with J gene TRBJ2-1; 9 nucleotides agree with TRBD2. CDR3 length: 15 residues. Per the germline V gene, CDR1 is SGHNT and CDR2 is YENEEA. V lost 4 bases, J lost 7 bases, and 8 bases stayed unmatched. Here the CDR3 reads CASSSGGGGRNEQFF. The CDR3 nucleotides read TGTGCCAGCAGCTCCGGCGGGGGGGGGAGGAATGAGCAGTTCTTC.

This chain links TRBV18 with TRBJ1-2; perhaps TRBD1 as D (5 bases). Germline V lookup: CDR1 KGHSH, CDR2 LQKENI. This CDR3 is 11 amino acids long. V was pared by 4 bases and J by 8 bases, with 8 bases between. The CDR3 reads CASSRGDGYTF. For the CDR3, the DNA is TGTGCCAGCTCACGTGGGGACGGCTACACCTTC.

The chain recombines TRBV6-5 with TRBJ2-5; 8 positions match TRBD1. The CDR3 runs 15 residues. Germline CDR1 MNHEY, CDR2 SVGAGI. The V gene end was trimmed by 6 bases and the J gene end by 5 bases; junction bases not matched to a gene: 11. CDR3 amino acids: CASRSLTGDRETQYF. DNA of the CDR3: TGTGCCAGCAGATCTCTGACAGGGGACAGGGAGACCCAGTACTTC.

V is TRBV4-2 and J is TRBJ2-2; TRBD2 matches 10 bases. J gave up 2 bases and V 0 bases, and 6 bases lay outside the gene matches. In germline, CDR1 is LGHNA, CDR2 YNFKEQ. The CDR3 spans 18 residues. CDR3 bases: TGTGCCAGCAGCCAAGAAACGGGACTAGCGAGTAACACCGGGGAGCTGTTTTTT. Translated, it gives CASSQETGLASNTGELFF.

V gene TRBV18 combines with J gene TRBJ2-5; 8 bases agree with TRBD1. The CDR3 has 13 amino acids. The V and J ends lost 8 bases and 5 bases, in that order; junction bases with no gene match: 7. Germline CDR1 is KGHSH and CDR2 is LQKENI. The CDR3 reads CASTTGDMETQYF. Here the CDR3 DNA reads TGTGCCAGCACGACAGGGGACATGGAGACCCAGTACTTC.

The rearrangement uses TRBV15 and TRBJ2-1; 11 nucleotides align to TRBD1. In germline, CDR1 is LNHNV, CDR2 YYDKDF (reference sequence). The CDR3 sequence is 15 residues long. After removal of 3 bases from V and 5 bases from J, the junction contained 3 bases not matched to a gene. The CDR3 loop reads CATSRDRGLHNEQFF. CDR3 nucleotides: TGTGCCACCAGCAGGGACAGGGGGCTCCACAATGAGCAGTTCTTC.

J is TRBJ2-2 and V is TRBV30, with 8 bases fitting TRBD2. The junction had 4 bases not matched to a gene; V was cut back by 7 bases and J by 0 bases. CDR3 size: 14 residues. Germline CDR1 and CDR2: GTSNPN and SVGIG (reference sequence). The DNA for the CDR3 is TGTGCCTCCGGGGGGGGCCCGAACACCGGGGAGCTGTTTTTT. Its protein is CASGGGPNTGELFF.

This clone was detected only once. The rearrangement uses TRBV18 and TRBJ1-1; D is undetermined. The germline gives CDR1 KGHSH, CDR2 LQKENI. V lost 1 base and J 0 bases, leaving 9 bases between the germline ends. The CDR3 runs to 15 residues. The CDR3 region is CASSPRLELNTEAFF. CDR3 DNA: TGTGCCAGCTCACCACGACTGGAGCTGAACACTGAAGCTTTCTTT.

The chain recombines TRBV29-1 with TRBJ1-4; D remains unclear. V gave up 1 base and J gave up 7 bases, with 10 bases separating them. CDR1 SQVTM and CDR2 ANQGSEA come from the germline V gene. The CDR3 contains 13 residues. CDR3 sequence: CSVEVSKGEKLFF. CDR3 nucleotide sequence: TGCAGCGTTGAAGTCTCCAAGGGTGAAAAACTGTTTTTT.

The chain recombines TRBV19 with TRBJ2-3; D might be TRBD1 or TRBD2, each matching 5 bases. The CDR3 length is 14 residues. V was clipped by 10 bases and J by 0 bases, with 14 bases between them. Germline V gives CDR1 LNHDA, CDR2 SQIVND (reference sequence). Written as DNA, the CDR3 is TGTGCCACCGAGGGACCGATAAGCACAGATACGCAGTATTTT. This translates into CATEGPISTDTQYF. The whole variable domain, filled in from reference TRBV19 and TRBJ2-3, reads DGGITQSPKYLFRKEGQNVTLSCEQNLNHDAMYWYRQDPGQGLRLIYYSQIVNDFQKGDIAEGYSVSREKKESFPLTVTSAQKNPTAFYLCATEGPISTDTQYFGPGTRLTVL.

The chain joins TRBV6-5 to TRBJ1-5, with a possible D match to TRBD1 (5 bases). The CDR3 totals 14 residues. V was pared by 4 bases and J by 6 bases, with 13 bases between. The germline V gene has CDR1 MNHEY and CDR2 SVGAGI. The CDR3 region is CASSSVRVGQPQHF. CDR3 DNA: TGTGCCAGCAGTTCCGTCAGGGTGGGTCAGCCCCAGCATTTT.

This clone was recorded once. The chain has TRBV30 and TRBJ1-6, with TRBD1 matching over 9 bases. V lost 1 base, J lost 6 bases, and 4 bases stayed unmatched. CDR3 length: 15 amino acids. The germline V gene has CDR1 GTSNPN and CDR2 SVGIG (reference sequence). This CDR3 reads CAWSETGQGNSPLHF. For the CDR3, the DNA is TGTGCCTGGAGTGAAACGGGACAGGGTAATTCACCCCTCCACTTT.

The CDR3, as DNA: TGTGCCAGTAGTAGAGGTAAGGCTTTCTTT. Residues: CASSRGKAFF. This chain uses TRBV19 with TRBJ1-1; no definite D call. Trimming shortened V by 4 bases and J by 11 bases, and 8 bases separated the two germline ends. The germline CDR1 and CDR2 sequences are LNHDA and SQIVND (reference sequence). The CDR3 is made up of 10 amino acids.

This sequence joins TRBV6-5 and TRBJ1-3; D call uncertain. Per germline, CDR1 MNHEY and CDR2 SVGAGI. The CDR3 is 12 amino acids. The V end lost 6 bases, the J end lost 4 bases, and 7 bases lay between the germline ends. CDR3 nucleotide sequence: TGTGCCAGCAGGGGCGTAGGAAACACCATATATTTT. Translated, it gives CASRGVGNTIYF.

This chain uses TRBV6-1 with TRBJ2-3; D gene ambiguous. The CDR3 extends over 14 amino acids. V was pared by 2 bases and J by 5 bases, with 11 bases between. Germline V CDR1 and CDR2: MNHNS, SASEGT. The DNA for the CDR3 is TGTGCCAGCAGTGAAATGGGCCCGGGAGATACGCAGTATTTT. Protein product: CASSEMGPGDTQYF.

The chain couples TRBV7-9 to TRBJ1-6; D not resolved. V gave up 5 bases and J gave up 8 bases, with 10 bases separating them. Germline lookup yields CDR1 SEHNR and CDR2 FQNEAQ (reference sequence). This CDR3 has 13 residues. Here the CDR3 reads CASSTTRDSPLHF. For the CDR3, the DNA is TGTGCCAGCAGCACTACACGAGATTCACCCCTCCACTTT.

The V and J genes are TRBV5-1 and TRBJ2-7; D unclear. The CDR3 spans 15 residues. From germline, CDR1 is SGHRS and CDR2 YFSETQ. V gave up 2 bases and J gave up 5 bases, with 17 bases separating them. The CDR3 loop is CASSLDHSRSDEQYF. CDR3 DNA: TGCGCCAGCAGCTTAGACCATAGTCGTTCCGACGAGCAGTACTTC.

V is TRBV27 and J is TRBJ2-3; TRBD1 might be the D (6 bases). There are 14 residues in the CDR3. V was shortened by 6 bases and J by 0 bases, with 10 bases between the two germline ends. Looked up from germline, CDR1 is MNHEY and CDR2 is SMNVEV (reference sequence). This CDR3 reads CASRGTISTDTQYF. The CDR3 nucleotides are TGTGCCAGCAGGGGGACAATTAGCACAGATACGCAGTATTTT.

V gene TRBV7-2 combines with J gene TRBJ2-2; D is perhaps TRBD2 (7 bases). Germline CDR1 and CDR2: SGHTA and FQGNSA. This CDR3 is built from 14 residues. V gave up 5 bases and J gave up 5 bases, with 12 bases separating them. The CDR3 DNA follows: TGTGCCAGCAGCCAGCGGGGACAAACCGGGGAGCTGTTTTTT. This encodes CASSQRGQTGELFF.